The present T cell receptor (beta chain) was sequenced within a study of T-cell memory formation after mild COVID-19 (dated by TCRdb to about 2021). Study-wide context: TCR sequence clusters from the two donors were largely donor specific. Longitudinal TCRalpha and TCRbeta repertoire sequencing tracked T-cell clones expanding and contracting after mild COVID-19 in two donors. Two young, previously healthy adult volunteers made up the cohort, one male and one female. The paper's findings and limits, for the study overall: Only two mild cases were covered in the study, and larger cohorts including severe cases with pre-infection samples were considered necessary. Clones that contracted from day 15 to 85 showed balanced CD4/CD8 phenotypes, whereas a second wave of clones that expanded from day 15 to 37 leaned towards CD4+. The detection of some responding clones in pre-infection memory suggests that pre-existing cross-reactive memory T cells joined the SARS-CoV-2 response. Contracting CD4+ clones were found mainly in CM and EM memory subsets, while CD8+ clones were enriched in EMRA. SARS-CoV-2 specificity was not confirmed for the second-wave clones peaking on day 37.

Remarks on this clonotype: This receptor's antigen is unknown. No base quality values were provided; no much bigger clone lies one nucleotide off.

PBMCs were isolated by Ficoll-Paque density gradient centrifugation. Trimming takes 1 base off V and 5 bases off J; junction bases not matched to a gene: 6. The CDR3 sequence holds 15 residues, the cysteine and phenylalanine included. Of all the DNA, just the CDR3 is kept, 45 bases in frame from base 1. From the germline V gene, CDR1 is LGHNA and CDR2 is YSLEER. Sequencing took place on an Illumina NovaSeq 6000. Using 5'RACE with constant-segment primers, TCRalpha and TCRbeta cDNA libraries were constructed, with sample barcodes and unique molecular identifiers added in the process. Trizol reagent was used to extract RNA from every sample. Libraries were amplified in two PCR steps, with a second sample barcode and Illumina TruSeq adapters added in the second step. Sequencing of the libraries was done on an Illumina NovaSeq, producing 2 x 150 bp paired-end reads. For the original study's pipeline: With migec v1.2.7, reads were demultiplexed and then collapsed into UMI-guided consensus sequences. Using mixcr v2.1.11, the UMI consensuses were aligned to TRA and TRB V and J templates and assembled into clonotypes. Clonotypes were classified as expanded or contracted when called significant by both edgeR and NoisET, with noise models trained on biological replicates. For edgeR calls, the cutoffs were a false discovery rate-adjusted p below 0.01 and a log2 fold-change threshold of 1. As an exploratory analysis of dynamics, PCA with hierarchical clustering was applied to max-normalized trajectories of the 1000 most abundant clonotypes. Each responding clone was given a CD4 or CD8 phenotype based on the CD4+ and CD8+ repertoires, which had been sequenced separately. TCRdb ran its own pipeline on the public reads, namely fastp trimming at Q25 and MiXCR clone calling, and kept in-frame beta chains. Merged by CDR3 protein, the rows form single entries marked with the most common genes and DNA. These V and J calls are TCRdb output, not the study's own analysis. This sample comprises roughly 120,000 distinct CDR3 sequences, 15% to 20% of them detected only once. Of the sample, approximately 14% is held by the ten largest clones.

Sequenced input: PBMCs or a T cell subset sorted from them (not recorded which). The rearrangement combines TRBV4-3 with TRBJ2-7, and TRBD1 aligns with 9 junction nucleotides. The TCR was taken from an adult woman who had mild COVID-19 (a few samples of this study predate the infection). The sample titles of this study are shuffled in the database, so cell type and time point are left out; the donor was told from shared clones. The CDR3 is CASSQGTGVGDEQYF. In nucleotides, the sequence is TGCGCCAGCAGCCAAGGGACAGGGGTAGGCGACGAGCAGTACTTC.